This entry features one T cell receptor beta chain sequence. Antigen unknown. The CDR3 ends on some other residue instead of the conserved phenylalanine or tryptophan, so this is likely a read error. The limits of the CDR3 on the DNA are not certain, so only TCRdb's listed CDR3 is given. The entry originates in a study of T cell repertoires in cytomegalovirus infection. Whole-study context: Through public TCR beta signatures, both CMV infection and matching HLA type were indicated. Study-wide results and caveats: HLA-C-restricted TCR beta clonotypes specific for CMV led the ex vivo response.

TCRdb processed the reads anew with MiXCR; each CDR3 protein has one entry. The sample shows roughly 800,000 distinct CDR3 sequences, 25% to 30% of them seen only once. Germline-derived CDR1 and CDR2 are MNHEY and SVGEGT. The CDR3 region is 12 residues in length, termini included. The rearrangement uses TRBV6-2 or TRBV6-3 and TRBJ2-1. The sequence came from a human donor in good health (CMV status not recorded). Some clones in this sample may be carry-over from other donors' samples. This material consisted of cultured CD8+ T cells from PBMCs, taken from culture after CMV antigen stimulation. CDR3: CASSYGVWEKFL.